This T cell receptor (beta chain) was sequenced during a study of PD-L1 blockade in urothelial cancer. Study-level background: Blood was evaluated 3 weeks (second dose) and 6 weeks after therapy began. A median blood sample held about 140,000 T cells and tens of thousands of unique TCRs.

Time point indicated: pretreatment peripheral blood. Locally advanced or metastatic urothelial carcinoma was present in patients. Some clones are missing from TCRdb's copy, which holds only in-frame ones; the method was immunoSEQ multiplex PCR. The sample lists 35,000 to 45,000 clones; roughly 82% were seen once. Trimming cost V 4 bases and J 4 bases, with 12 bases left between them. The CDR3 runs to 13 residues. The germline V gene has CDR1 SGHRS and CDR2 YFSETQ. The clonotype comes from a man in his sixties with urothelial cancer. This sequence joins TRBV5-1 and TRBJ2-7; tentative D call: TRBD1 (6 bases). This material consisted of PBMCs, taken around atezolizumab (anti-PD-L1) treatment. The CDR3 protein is CASSEQGSYEQYF. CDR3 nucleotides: TGCGCCAGCAGCGAACAGGGTTCGTACGAGCAGTACTTC.